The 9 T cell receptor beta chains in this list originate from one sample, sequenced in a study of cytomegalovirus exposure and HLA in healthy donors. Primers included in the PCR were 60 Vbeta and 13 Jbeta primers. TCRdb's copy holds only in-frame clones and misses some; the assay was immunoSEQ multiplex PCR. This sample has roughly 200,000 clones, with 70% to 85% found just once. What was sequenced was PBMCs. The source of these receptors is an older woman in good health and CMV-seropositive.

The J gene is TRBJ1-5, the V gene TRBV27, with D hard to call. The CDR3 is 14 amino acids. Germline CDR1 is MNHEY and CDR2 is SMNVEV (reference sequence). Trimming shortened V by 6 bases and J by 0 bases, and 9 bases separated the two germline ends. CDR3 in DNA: TGTGCCAGCAGGGTCGGTTATAGCAATCAGCCCCAGCATTTT. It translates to CASRVGYSNQPQHF.

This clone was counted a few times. For the CDR3, the DNA is TGTGCCAGCAGCGCGACAAGAATCGGGGGCAATCAGCCCCAGCATTTT. It encodes CASSATRIGGNQPQHF. The genes are TRBV9 and TRBJ1-5, with D unclear. Germline loops: CDR1 SGDLS, CDR2 YYNGEE. V was clipped by 3 bases and J by 2 bases, with 15 bases between them. The CDR3 runs to 16 residues.

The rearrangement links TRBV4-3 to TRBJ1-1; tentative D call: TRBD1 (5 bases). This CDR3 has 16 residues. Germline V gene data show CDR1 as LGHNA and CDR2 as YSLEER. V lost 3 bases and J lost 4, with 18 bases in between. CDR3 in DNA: TGCGCCAGCAGCCATCCCGGACCGAGGGGAGGCACTGAAGCTTTCTTT. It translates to CASSHPGPRGGTEAFF.

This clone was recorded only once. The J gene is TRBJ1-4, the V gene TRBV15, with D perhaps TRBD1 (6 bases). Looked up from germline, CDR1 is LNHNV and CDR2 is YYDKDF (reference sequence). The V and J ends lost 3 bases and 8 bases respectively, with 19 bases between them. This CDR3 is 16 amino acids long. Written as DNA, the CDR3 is TGTGCCACCAGCAGCATCAGGACGGGAGGGGGGGAAAAACTGTTTTTT. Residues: CATSSIRTGGGEKLFF. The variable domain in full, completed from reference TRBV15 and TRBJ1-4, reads DAMVIQNPRYQVTQFGKPVTLSCSQTLNHNVMYWYQQKSSQAPKLLFHYYDKDFNNEADTPDNFQSRRPNTSFCFLDIRSPGLGDTAMYLCATSSIRTGGGEKLFFGSGTQLSVL.

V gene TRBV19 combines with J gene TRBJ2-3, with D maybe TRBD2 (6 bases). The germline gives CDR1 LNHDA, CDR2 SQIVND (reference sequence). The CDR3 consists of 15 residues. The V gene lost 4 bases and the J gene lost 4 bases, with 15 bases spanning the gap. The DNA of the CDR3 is TGTGCCAGTAGTACGGCTTGGAGGGACCCAGATACGCAGTATTTT. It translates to CASSTAWRDPDTQYF.

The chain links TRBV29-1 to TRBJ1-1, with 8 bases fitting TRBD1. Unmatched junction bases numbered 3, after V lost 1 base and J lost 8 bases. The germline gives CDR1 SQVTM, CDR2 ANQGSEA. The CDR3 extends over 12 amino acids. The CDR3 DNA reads TGCAGCGTTGAAGGACAGGGGCGAGAAGCTTTCTTT. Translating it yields CSVEGQGREAFF.

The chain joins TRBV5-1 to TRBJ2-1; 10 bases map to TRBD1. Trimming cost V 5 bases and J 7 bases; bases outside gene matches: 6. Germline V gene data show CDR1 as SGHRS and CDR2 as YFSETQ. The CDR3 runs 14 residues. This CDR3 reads CASRRGQGWNEQFF. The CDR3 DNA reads TGCGCCAGCAGAAGGGGACAGGGGTGGAATGAGCAGTTCTTC.

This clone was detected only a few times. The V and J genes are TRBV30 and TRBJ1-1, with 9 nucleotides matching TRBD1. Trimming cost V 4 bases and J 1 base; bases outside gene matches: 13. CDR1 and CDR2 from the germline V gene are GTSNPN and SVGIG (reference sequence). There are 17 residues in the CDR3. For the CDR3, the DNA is TGTGCCTGGACAACGAAAAGACAGGGGGTCAGGAACACTGAAGCTTTCTTT. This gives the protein CAWTTKRQGVRNTEAFF. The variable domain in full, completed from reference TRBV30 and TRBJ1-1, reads SQTIHQWPATLVQPVGSPLSLECTVEGTSNPNLYWYRQAAGRGLQLLFYSVGIGQISSEVPQNLSASRPQDRQFILSSKKLLLSDSGFYLCAWTTKRQGVRNTEAFFGQGTRLTVV.

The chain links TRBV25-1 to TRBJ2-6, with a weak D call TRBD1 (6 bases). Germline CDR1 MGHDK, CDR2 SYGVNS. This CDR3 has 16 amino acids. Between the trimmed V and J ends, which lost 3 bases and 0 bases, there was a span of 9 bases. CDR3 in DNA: TGTGCCAGCAGTGAGGGGGCTACCTCTGGGGCCAACGTCCTGACTTTC. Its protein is CASSEGATSGANVLTF.